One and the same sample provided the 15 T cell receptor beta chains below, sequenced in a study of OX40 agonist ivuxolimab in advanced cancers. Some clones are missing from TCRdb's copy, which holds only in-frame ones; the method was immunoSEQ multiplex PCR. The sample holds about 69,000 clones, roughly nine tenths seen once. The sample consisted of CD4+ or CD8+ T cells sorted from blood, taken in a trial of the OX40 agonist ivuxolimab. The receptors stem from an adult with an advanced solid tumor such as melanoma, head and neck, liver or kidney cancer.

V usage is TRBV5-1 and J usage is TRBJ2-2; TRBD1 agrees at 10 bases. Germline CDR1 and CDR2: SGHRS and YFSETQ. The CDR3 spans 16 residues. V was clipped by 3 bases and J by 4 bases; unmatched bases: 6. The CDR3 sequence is CASSSGTGALTGELFF. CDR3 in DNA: TGCGCCAGCAGCTCCGGGACAGGGGCCCTCACCGGGGAGCTGTTTTTT.

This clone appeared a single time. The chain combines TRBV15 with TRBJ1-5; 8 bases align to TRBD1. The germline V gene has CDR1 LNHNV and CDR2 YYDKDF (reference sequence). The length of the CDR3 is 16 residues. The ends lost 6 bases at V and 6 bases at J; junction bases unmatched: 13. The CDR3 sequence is CATSQQDRVGFQPQHF. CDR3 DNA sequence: TGTGCCACCAGTCAGCAGGACAGGGTGGGATTTCAGCCCCAGCATTTT.

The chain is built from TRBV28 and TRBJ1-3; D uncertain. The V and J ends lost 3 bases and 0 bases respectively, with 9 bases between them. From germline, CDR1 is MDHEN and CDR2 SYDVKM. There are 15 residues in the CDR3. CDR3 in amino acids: CASSFAQPSGNTIYF. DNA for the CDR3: TGTGCCAGCAGTTTCGCACAGCCCTCTGGAAACACCATATATTTT.

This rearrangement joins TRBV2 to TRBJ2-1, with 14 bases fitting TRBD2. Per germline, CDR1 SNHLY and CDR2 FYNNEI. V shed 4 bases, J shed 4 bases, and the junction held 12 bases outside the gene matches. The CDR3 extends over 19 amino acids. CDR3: CASSGTSGRSRPVYNEQFF. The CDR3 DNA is TGTGCCAGCAGTGGGACTAGCGGGAGGTCTCGGCCGGTATACAATGAGCAGTTCTTC.

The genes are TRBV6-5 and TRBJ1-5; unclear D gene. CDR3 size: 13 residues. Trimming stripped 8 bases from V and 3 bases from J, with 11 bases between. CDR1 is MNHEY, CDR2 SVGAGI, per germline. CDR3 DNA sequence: TGTGCCAGCCGTCCGGGATTCAATCAGCCCCAGCATTTT. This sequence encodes CASRPGFNQPQHF.

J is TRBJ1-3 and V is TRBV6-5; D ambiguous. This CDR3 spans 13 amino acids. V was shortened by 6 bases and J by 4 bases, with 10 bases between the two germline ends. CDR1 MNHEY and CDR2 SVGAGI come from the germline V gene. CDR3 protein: CASRGPGGNTIYF. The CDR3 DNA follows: TGTGCCAGCAGAGGACCGGGAGGAAACACCATATATTTT.

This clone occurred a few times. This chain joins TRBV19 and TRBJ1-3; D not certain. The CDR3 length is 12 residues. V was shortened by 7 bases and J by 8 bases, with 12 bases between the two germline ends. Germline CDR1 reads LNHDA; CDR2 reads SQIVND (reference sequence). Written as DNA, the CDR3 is TGTGCCAGTAAGGGCCTAGGAGACACCATATATTTT. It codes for CASKGLGDTIYF.

CDR3: CASSLVTAYNEQFF. The CDR3 DNA reads as TGTGCCAGCAGCTTAGTAACAGCCTACAATGAGCAGTTCTTC. This chain connects TRBV7-9 to TRBJ2-1; D remains ambiguous. Deletions cut 1 base from V and 2 bases from J, with 6 bases between. Germline V gene data show CDR1 as SEHNR and CDR2 as FQNEAQ (reference sequence). This CDR3 is built from 14 residues.

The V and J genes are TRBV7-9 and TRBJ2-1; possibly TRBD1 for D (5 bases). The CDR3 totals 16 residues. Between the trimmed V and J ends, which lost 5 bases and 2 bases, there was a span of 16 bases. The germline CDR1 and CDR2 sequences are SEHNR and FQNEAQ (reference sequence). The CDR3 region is CASSPSGRVPYNEQFF. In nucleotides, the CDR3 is TGTGCCAGCAGCCCCTCGGGCAGGGTCCCCTACAATGAGCAGTTCTTC.

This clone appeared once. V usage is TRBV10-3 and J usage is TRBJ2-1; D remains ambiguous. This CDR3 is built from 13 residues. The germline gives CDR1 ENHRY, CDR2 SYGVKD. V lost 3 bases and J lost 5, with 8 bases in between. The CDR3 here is CAISDQQHNEQFF. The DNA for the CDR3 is TGTGCCATCAGTGACCAGCAACACAATGAGCAGTTCTTC.

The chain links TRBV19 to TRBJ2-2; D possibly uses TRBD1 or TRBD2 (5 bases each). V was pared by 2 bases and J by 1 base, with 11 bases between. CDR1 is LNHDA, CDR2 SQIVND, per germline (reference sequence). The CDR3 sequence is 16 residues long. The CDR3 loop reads CASSIPGTQNTGELFF. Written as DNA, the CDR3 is TGTGCCAGTAGTATACCCGGGACCCAGAACACCGGGGAGCTGTTTTTT.

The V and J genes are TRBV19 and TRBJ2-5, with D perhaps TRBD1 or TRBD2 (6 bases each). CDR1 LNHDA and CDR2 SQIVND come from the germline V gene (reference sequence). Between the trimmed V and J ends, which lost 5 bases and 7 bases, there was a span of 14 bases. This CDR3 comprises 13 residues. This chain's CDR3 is CASSSSGAGTQYF. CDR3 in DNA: TGTGCCAGTAGTTCCTCGGGGGCCGGGACCCAGTACTTC.

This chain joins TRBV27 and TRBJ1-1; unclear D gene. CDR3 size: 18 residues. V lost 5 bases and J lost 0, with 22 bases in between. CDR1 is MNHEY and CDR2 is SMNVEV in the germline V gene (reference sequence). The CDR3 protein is CASSPDRRARPMNTEAFF. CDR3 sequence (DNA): TGTGCCAGCAGTCCTGACCGTCGCGCCAGGCCGATGAACACTGAAGCTTTCTTT.

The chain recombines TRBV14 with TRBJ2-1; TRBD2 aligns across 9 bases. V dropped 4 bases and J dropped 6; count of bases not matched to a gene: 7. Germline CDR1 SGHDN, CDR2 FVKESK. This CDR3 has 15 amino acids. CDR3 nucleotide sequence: TGTGCCAGCAGCCTTCCGGGACTAGCCCTCAATGAGCAGTTCTTC. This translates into CASSLPGLALNEQFF.

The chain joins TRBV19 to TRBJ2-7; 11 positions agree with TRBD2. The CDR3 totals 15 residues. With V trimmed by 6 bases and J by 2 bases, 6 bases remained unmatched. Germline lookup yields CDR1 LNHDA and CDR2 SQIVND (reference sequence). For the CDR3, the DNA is TGTGCCAGTAGGAACAGACTAGCGGGACCCTACGAGCAGTACTTC. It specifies CASRNRLAGPYEQYF.